This is a list of T cell receptor beta chains from one sample in a study of blood T cells in healthy people across ages. TCRdb called the 5' RACE reads again in MiXCR, with one record for every CDR3 protein. The sample shows approximately 800,000 distinct CDR3 sequences, around 36% of them seen only once. Material for sequencing was blood. The receptors here all came from a man aged 18 to 30 in good health. Each CDR3 is given with its conserved first and last residue. A D gene is named only where the DNA matches it firmly. Clone size appears in some rows only: once, few, many, or a class for an expanded clone.

V gene	J gene	clone size	D gene	CDR3 protein	CDR3 DNA
TRBV7-9	TRBJ2-1	.	TRBD2	CASSGGLAGGSEQFF	TGTGCCAGCAGCGGGGGACTAGCGGGGGGTTCTGAGCAGTTCTTC
TRBV2	TRBJ1-5	.	.	CASSEEQQSNQPQHF	TGTGCCAGCAGTGAAGAACAGCAAAGCAATCAGCCCCAGCATTTT
TRBV25-1	TRBJ1-4	.	.	CASSEYRAGDEKLFF	TGTGCCAGCAGTGAATATAGGGCAGGGGATGAAAAACTGTTTTTT
TRBV11-2	TRBJ1-2	once	.	CASSVGVPNYGYTF	TGTGCCAGCAGCGTAGGGGTCCCTAACTATGGCTACACCTTC
TRBV6-5	TRBJ2-5	.	TRBD1	CASRDRRIQETQYF	TGTGCCAGCAGGGACAGGAGAATACAAGAGACCCAGTACTTC
TRBV2	TRBJ1-1	few	TRBD1	CASSDRTGSEAFF	TGTGCCAGCAGTGACAGGACAGGATCAGAAGCTTTCTTT
TRBV6-5	TRBJ2-4	many	.	CASSYLGRDGELAKNIQYF	TGTGCCAGCAGTTATTTAGGCAGGGACGGAGAACTAGCCAAAAACATTCAGTACTTC
TRBV4-3	TRBJ1-5	.	.	CASSRSRDQPQHF	TGCGCCAGCAGCCGGTCAAGGGACCAGCCCCAGCATTTT
TRBV20-1	TRBJ2-7	few	.	CSARDLRQGDSYEQYF	TGCAGTGCTAGAGATTTAAGGCAGGGCGACTCCTACGAGCAGTACTTC
TRBV7-2	TRBJ2-1	.	.	CASSRRPSSYNEQFF	TGTGCCAGCAGCCGAAGACCAAGCTCCTACAATGAGCAGTTCTTC
TRBV20-1	TRBJ1-2	.	TRBD1	CSARALGQASGSNYGYTF	TGCAGTGCTAGAGCATTGGGACAGGCCTCAGGGAGCAACTATGGCTACACCTTC
TRBV20-1	TRBJ2-5	.	TRBD2	CSARGLGLGRETQYF	TGCAGTGCTAGAGGTTTGGGACTAGGACGGGAGACCCAGTACTTC
TRBV29-1	TRBJ2-3	.	TRBD1	CSVGTSETGTADFGGTDTQYF	TGCAGCGTTGGAACCAGCGAAACCGGGACAGCTGATTTTGGAGGCACAGATACGCAGTATTTT
TRBV12-3/TRBV12-4	TRBJ2-3	many	.	CASSFRLGTDTQYF	TGTGCCAGCAGTTTCCGGCTGGGCACAGATACGCAGTATTTT
TRBV12-3/TRBV12-4	TRBJ2-3	.	.	CASAIGRPLTDTQYF	TGTGCCAGCGCGATCGGACGGCCCCTCACAGATACGCAGTATTTT
TRBV7-2	TRBJ1-6	few	.	CASSSNRVGYNSPLHF	TGTGCCAGCAGCTCGAACAGGGTCGGTTATAATTCACCCCTCCACTTT
TRBV3-1	TRBJ1-1	once	TRBD1	CASSQRDRGLTEAFF	TGTGCCAGCAGCCAGAGGGACAGGGGGCTCACTGAAGCTTTCTTT
TRBV4-1	TRBJ1-6	.	TRBD1	CASSQDNRGRLNSPFHF	TGCGCCAGCAGCCAAGATAATAGGGGGCGCTTAAATTCACCCTTCCACTTT
TRBV4-3	TRBJ2-7	.	.	CASSQDLQEGINEQYF	TGCGCCAGCAGCCAAGATCTACAGGAGGGGATCAATGAGCAGTACTTC
TRBV12-3/TRBV12-4	TRBJ2-2	.	.	CASSQWIVRHNTGELFF	TGTGCCAGCAGTCAGTGGATTGTGAGGCACAACACCGGGGAGCTGTTTTTT
TRBV7-9	TRBJ2-5	.	.	CAGSLEGQVSMYF	TGTGCCGGCAGCTTAGAGGGCCAGGTCTCGATGTACTTC
TRBV28	TRBJ2-1	many	.	CASRPTPSEQFF	TGTGCCAGCAGACCGACACCCAGTGAGCAGTTCTTC
TRBV6-2/TRBV6-3	TRBJ2-7	.	.	CASLMDITYEQYF	TGTGCCAGTCTAATGGACATTACCTACGAGCAGTACTTC
TRBV12-3/TRBV12-4	TRBJ2-3	.	.	CASSLRGGEGRDAQYF	TGTGCCAGCAGTCTTAGGGGGGGAGAGGGAAGAGATGCGCAGTATTTT
TRBV5-1	TRBJ2-1	few	.	CASSLGQKDEQFF	TGCGCCAGCAGCTTGGGACAGAAGGATGAGCAGTTCTTC
TRBV27	TRBJ2-7	.	.	CASSLYTAREQYF	TGTGCCAGCAGTTTGTACACGGCCCGGGAGCAGTACTTC
TRBV5-1	TRBJ2-1	.	.	CASNGGARGNEQFF	TGCGCCAGCAATGGGGGGGCGCGGGGCAATGAGCAGTTCTTC
TRBV20-1	TRBJ2-1	many	TRBD2	CSAREWGLAGVNEQFF	TGCAGTGCTAGAGAGTGGGGACTAGCGGGGGTCAATGAGCAGTTCTTC
TRBV5-6	TRBJ2-1	.	TRBD2	CASSGGLAGGDIYNEQFF	TGTGCCAGCAGCGGAGGACTAGCGGGAGGCGATATCTACAATGAGCAGTTCTTC
TRBV5-1	TRBJ2-2	.	.	CASSLAGPSNTGELFF	TGCGCCAGCAGCTTGGCGGGCCCCTCGAACACCGGGGAGCTGTTTTTT
TRBV7-2	TRBJ2-1	.	.	CASSERLPPRFF	TGTGCCAGCAGCGAGAGACTTCCTCCGCGGTTCTTC
TRBV20-1	TRBJ2-4	.	.	CSARDSAEAAKNIQYF	TGCAGTGCTAGAGATTCCGCGGAGGCGGCCAAAAACATTCAGTACTTC
TRBV5-1	TRBJ2-1	few	.	CASSLQEGGGGNEQFF	TGCGCCAGCAGCCTCCAGGAGGGCGGCGGTGGCAATGAGCAGTTCTTC
TRBV10-3	TRBJ1-2	many	.	CAISGQNYGYTF	TGTGCCATCAGTGGACAGAACTATGGCTACACCTTC
TRBV7-3	TRBJ1-1	few	.	CASSSDGLGTEAFF	TGTGCCAGCAGCTCGGACGGTCTGGGCACTGAAGCTTTCTTT
TRBV20-1	TRBJ2-7	.	.	CSATTGQETQYF	TGCAGTGCTACTACAGGTCAAGAGACTCAGTACTTC
TRBV29-1	TRBJ2-6	.	TRBD1	CSVRGQAKLSGANVLTF	TGCAGCGTTCGAGGACAGGCGAAACTCTCTGGGGCCAACGTCCTGACTTTC
TRBV27	TRBJ2-7	.	.	CASSSFWDTPPYNEQYF	TGTGCCAGCAGCTCCTTCTGGGACACCCCCCCATACAATGAGCAGTACTTC
TRBV27	TRBJ2-1	.	.	CASSFGGHIKYNEQFF	TGTGCCAGCAGTTTTGGGGGACACATAAAATACAATGAGCAGTTCTTC
TRBV12-3/TRBV12-4	TRBJ2-1	many	.	CASTLYNEQFF	TGTGCCAGCACCCTCTACAATGAGCAGTTCTTC
TRBV12-3/TRBV12-4	TRBJ2-4	.	.	CASSVGLSYNEQYF	TGTGCCAGCAGTGTAGGGCTTTCCTACAATGAGCAGTACTTC
TRBV4-2	TRBJ2-2	.	.	CASSQDDPSRASNTGELFF	TGTGCCAGCAGCCAAGACGACCCCTCCAGGGCCTCGAACACCGGGGAGCTGTTTTTT
TRBV20-1	TRBJ2-3	.	.	CSARDRRAGDTQYF	TGCAGTGCTAGAGATCGGAGGGCCGGAGATACGCAGTATTTT
TRBV20-1	TRBJ2-7	.	.	CSGIGWISEQYF	TGCAGCGGTATAGGATGGATATCCGAGCAGTACTTC
TRBV20-1	TRBJ2-7	.	TRBD1	CSARGQGAGYEQYF	TGCAGTGCTAGAGGACAGGGGGCAGGATACGAGCAGTACTTC
TRBV4-2	TRBJ1-1	few	TRBD1	CASSPPGQSAFF	TGTGCCAGCAGCCCTCCGGGACAGTCAGCTTTCTTT
TRBV5-1	TRBJ1-1	few	.	CASSFSTFNTEAFF	TGCGCCAGCAGCTTTTCGACCTTTAACACTGAAGCTTTCTTT
TRBV3-1	TRBJ2-1	few	.	CASSQGLIEQFF	TGTGCCAGCAGCCAAGGTCTCATTGAGCAGTTCTTC
TRBV9	TRBJ2-1	.	.	CASGGTRANEQFF	TGTGCCAGCGGAGGGACGCGAGCCAATGAGCAGTTCTTC
TRBV7-2	TRBJ2-7	.	.	CASSLAGAGKSSYEQYF	TGTGCCAGCAGCTTAGCGGGGGCAGGGAAGAGCTCCTACGAGCAGTACTTC
TRBV12-3/TRBV12-4	TRBJ2-1	.	TRBD2	CASSVAGGQETQFF	TGTGCCAGCAGTGTGGCGGGGGGCCAAGAGACCCAGTTCTTC
TRBV30	TRBJ2-1	few	.	CAWSLGDNEQFF	TGTGCCTGGAGTTTGGGGGACAATGAGCAGTTCTTC